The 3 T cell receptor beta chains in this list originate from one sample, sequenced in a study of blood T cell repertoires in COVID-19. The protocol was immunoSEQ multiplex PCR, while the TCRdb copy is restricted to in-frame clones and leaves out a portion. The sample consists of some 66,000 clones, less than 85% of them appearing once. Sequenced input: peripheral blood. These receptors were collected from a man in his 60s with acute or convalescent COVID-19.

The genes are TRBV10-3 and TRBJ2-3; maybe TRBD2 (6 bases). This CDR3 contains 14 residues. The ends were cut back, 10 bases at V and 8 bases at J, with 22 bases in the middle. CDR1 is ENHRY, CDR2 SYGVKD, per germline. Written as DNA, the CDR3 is TGTGCCACCGCGGATGGATCCGGGGGAATTACGCAGTATTTT. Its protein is CATADGSGGITQYF.

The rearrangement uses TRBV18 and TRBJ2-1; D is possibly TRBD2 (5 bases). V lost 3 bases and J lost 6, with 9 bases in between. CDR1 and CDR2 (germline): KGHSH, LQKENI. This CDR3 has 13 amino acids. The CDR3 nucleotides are TGTGCCAGCTCACCTCCGACTACCAATGAGCAGTTCTTC. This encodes CASSPPTTNEQFF.

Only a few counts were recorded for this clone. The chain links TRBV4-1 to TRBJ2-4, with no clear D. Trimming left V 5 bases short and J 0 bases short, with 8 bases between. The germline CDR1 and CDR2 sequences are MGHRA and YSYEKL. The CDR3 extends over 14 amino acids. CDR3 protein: CASSTPIAKNIQYF. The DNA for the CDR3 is TGCGCCAGCAGCACACCAATAGCCAAAAACATTCAGTACTTC.